These T cell receptor beta chains were read from a single sample in a study of PD-L1 blockade in urothelial cancer. Some clones are missing from TCRdb's copy, which holds only in-frame ones; the method was immunoSEQ multiplex PCR. The repertoire holds approximately 52,000 clones, approximately 72% seen once, with approximately 3.7% in the top ten. Specimen: PBMCs, collected around atezolizumab (anti-PD-L1) treatment. These receptors all come from a man aged 70 or older with urothelial cancer. The CDR3 runs from the conserved cysteine through the conserved F or W. D genes are given only for firm matches. Size is omitted from some rows. Given values are once, few, many or a class for expanded clones.

D gene	V gene	clone size	J gene	CDR3 protein	CDR3 DNA
NA	TRBV4-2	NA	TRBJ2-2	CASSPGLSEGAGELFF	TGTGCCAGCAGCCCAGGACTGTCCGAGGGGGCCGGGGAGCTGTTTTTT
TRBD1	TRBV6-5	NA	TRBJ1-1	CASRLQGRETEAFF	TGTGCCAGCAGACTACAGGGGAGAGAAACTGAAGCTTTCTTT
NA	TRBV7-2	NA	TRBJ2-5	CASSSSAETQYF	TGTGCCAGCAGCTCTAGCGCGGAGACCCAGTACTTC
NA	TRBV21-1	NA	TRBJ1-1	CASGFSTGENTEAFF	TGTGCCAGCGGCTTTTCGACAGGGGAGAACACTGAAGCTTTCTTT
TRBD1	TRBV27	NA	TRBJ2-7	CASSLTGPYEQYF	TGTGCCAGCAGTTTGACAGGGCCCTACGAGCAGTACTTC
NA	TRBV7-9	NA	TRBJ2-5	CASSLAGSGIKETQYF	TGTGCCAGCAGCTTAGCTGGGTCGGGGATTAAAGAGACCCAGTACTTC
NA	TRBV9	medium-sized	TRBJ1-1	CASSALPGVNTEAFF	TGTGCCAGCAGCGCCCTTCCAGGGGTGAACACTGAAGCTTTCTTT
TRBD2	TRBV19	NA	TRBJ2-1	CASSLPGGESSYNEQFF	TGTGCCAGTAGTCTCCCGGGAGGGGAGAGCTCCTACAATGAGCAGTTCTTC
NA	TRBV25-1	NA	TRBJ1-1	CASTSSGDTEAFF	TGTGCCAGCACCTCTTCGGGGGACACTGAAGCTTTCTTT
NA	TRBV28	NA	TRBJ1-2	CASSQGGGYTF	TGTGCCAGCAGTCAGGGTGGAGGCTACACCTTC
NA	TRBV5-4	NA	TRBJ2-7	CASSLRGNSYEQYF	TGTGCCAGCAGCTTAAGAGGGAACTCCTACGAGCAGTACTTC
NA	TRBV9	NA	TRBJ1-1	CASSVFQGSTEAFF	TGTGCCAGCAGCGTGTTCCAGGGGAGCACTGAAGCTTTCTTT
TRBD2	TRBV18	NA	TRBJ2-2	CASSSTSGRADTGELFF	TGTGCCAGCTCATCTACTAGCGGGAGGGCCGACACCGGGGAGCTGTTTTTT
NA	TRBV6-5	NA	TRBJ1-2	CASSYTSDYGYTF	TGTGCCAGCAGTTACACTTCCGACTATGGCTACACCTTC
NA	TRBV4-3	NA	TRBJ1-1	CASSQDRGTEAFF	TGCGCCAGCAGCCAAGACAGGGGTACTGAAGCTTTCTTT
NA	TRBV19	NA	TRBJ2-5	CASSYRASVQETQYF	TGTGCCAGTAGCTATAGGGCTAGCGTACAAGAGACCCAGTACTTC
TRBD1	TRBV5-6	NA	TRBJ2-7	CASSLAGTGLPSYEQYF	TGTGCCAGCAGCTTGGCCGGGACAGGGCTCCCCTCCTACGAGCAGTACTTC
NA	TRBV7-2	once	TRBJ2-5	CASSLALQETQYF	TGTGCCAGCAGCTTAGCCCTCCAAGAGACCCAGTACTTC
NA	TRBV9	NA	TRBJ1-1	CASSVGGAGRTEAFF	TGTGCCAGCAGCGTTGGGGGGGCGGGGAGGACTGAAGCTTTCTTT
NA	TRBV14	few	TRBJ2-1	CASRLQVTGEQFF	TGTGCCAGCAGGCTCCAAGTAACGGGTGAGCAGTTCTTC
NA	TRBV7-3	NA	TRBJ1-1	CASSLTEAGNAEAFF	TGTGCCAGCAGCTTAACGGAAGCGGGGAACGCTGAAGCTTTCTTT
NA	TRBV7-2	NA	TRBJ2-1	CASRPPGLGTYNEQFF	TGTGCCAGCAGACCTCCGGGACTCGGGACCTACAATGAGCAGTTCTTC
NA	TRBV18	NA	TRBJ1-2	CASSQRLPPDGYTF	TGTGCCAGCTCACAACGTCTACCCCCCGATGGCTACACCTTC
TRBD1	TRBV28	NA	TRBJ2-3	CASRLQGASTDTQYF	TGTGCCAGCAGGCTACAGGGGGCCTCCACAGATACGCAGTATTTT
TRBD1	TRBV5-4	NA	TRBJ2-4	CASSLGGTGDPYF	TGTGCCAGCAGCTTGGGTGGGACAGGGGATCCGTACTTC
TRBD2	TRBV7-2	NA	TRBJ2-7	CASSLLASGTLPYEQYF	TGTGCCAGCAGCTTATTGGCTAGCGGGACCTTACCCTACGAGCAGTACTTC
TRBD2	TRBV4-3	NA	TRBJ2-7	CASSQREGREQYF	TGCGCCAGCAGCCAACGGGAGGGCCGCGAGCAGTACTTC
NA	TRBV28	once	TRBJ2-7	CASSLGAASYEQYF	TGTGCCAGCAGTTTAGGGGCGGCTAGCTACGAGCAGTACTTC
NA	TRBV7-8	once	TRBJ1-1	CASSPYRVGGTEAFF	TGTGCCAGCAGCCCTTACAGGGTTGGGGGCACTGAAGCTTTCTTT
TRBD2	TRBV5-4	NA	TRBJ2-5	CASSMGLAGGRETQYF	TGTGCCAGCAGCATGGGACTAGCGGGAGGCCGAGAGACCCAGTACTTC
NA	TRBV7-9	once	TRBJ2-7	CASTARDRPYEQYF	TGTGCCAGCACCGCAAGAGACAGACCCTACGAGCAGTACTTC
TRBD1	TRBV11-2	NA	TRBJ2-1	CASSGWTGNEQFF	TGTGCCAGCAGCGGATGGACAGGGAATGAGCAGTTCTTC
TRBD1	TRBV19	NA	TRBJ1-2	CASRRTDRAFNYGYTF	TGTGCCAGTAGAAGAACGGACAGGGCCTTTAACTATGGCTACACCTTC
TRBD2	TRBV18	NA	TRBJ2-5	CASSPQGLAGETQYF	TGTGCCAGCTCACCACAGGGACTAGCGGGAGAGACCCAGTACTTC
TRBD1	TRBV6-5	NA	TRBJ2-1	CASSYGQGAGNEQFF	TGTGCCAGCAGTTACGGACAGGGAGCAGGGAATGAGCAGTTCTTC
NA	TRBV7-6	NA	TRBJ1-1	CASSLQERTEAFF	TGTGCCAGCAGCTTGCAGGAACGCACTGAAGCTTTCTTT
TRBD1	TRBV19	once	TRBJ1-4	CASRTPGQGWEKLFF	TGTGCCAGTAGGACACCGGGACAGGGGTGGGAAAAACTGTTTTTT
NA	TRBV5-1	NA	TRBJ1-3	CASSFGTSLSGNTIYF	TGCGCCAGCAGCTTCGGGACAAGCCTCTCTGGAAACACCATATATTTT
NA	TRBV6-4	NA	TRBJ1-5	CASRADRSHSNQPQHF	TGTGCCAGCAGAGCCGACAGGTCTCATAGCAATCAGCCCCAGCATTTT
TRBD2	TRBV2	NA	TRBJ2-7	CASQSGGGYEQYF	TGTGCCAGTCAGAGCGGGGGGGGCTACGAGCAGTACTTC
TRBD2	TRBV19	NA	TRBJ2-3	CASGLAGAGGTDTQYF	TGTGCCAGCGGACTAGCGGGAGCGGGTGGCACAGATACGCAGTATTTT
TRBD2	TRBV4-3	NA	TRBJ2-1	CASSQILAGSNEQFF	TGCGCCAGCAGCCAGATACTAGCGGGATCCAATGAGCAGTTCTTC
NA	TRBV9	NA	TRBJ2-1	CASSAGLAYNEQFF	TGTGCCAGCAGCGCGGGTCTGGCCTACAATGAGCAGTTCTTC
NA	TRBV7-2	NA	TRBJ2-7	CASSVQGYEQYF	TGTGCCAGCAGCGTACAGGGTTACGAGCAGTACTTC
TRBD2	TRBV10-2	NA	TRBJ2-7	CASSARGLAGGSEQYF	TGCGCCAGCAGTGCGAGGGGACTAGCGGGAGGATCCGAGCAGTACTTC
TRBD1	TRBV5-1	NA	TRBJ1-6	CASSLSRGNSPLHF	TGCGCCAGCAGCTTGAGCAGGGGGAATTCACCCCTCCACTTT
NA	TRBV29-1	NA	TRBJ2-1	CSVEKPGYNEQFF	TGCAGCGTTGAAAAGCCAGGGTACAATGAGCAGTTCTTC
NA	TRBV7-2	NA	TRBJ2-6	CASSRTGSGANVLTF	TGTGCCAGCAGCCGTACGGGCTCTGGGGCCAACGTCCTGACTTTC
TRBD1	TRBV7-2	few	TRBJ1-6	CASSSRWAGGFSPLHF	TGTGCCAGCAGCTCCCGGTGGGCAGGGGGCTTTTCACCCCTCCACTTT
NA	TRBV11-3	few	TRBJ2-1	CASSREGSEYNEQFF	TGTGCCAGCAGCCGTGAAGGTAGCGAGTACAATGAGCAGTTCTTC
NA	TRBV7-2	few	TRBJ2-1	CASSFISNEQFF	TGTGCCAGCAGCTTTATATCGAATGAGCAGTTCTTC
NA	TRBV19	NA	TRBJ1-1	CASSIAGGTEAFF	TGTGCCAGTAGTATAGCTGGAGGCACTGAAGCTTTCTTT
TRBD2	TRBV6-6	NA	TRBJ2-1	CASTALYGPSSGSLVF	TGTGCCAGCACCGCCCTTTACGGCCCCTCTAGCGGGAGTTTGGTCTTC
NA	TRBV2	NA	TRBJ2-3	CASGTPGGTDTQYF	TGTGCCAGCGGGACACCGGGCGGCACAGATACGCAGTATTTT